This is a list of T cell receptor beta chains from one sample in a study of blood T cell repertoires in COVID-19. Generated by immunoSEQ multiplex PCR, the TCRdb table keeps only in-frame clones and is missing some. The sample lists 190,000 or so clones; 85% to 95% were seen once. The sample consisted of peripheral blood. These receptors were obtained from a young man with COVID-19, enrolled during active disease. The CDR3 runs from the conserved cysteine through the conserved F or W. D genes are given only for firm matches. Size is omitted from some rows. Given values are once, few, many or a class for expanded clones.

V: TRBV3-1/TRBV3-2; J: TRBJ1-2; D: TRBD1; size: NA; CDR3: CASSPYRGFSLNYGYTF; DNA: TGTGCCAGCAGCCCGTACAGGGGGTTCTCCTTAAACTATGGCTACACCTTC
V: TRBV6-5; J: TRBJ2-3; D: TRBD2; size: NA; CDR3: CASSRGGAPADTQYF; DNA: TGTGCCAGCAGCCGGGGGGGGGCCCCGGCAGATACGCAGTATTTT
V: TRBV6-1; J: TRBJ1-2; D: NA; size: few; CDR3: CASSDTTGNSYTF; DNA: TGTGCCAGCAGTGATACCACAGGGAACTCCTACACCTTC
V: TRBV11-2; J: TRBJ2-4; D: TRBD2; size: NA; CDR3: CASSPGTSGGLLNIQYF; DNA: TGTGCCAGCAGCCCCGGGACTAGCGGGGGACTATTAAACATTCAGTACTTC
V: TRBV6-5; J: TRBJ2-2; D: NA; size: NA; CDR3: CAAGHGGGGTGELFF; DNA: TGTGCCGCCGGTCACGGCGGGGGCGGCACCGGGGAGCTGTTTTTT
V: TRBV7-3; J: TRBJ2-5; D: TRBD2; size: NA; CDR3: CASSPSGGGQETQYF; DNA: TGTGCCAGCAGCCCAAGCGGGGGTGGCCAAGAGACCCAGTACTTC
V: TRBV2; J: TRBJ2-6; D: NA; size: few; CDR3: CASQGTGANVLTF; DNA: TGTGCCAGTCAGGGAACCGGGGCCAACGTCCTGACTTTC
V: TRBV6-5; J: TRBJ2-1; D: NA; size: NA; CDR3: CASRVGGLNEQFF; DNA: TGTGCCAGCAGAGTGGGGGGGCTGAATGAGCAGTTCTTC
V: TRBV24-1; J: TRBJ2-1; D: NA; size: NA; CDR3: CATSDPNAGSGNEQFF; DNA: TGTGCCACCAGTGACCCCAATGCGGGGAGCGGGAATGAGCAGTTCTTC
V: TRBV7-9; J: TRBJ2-7; D: TRBD2; size: NA; CDR3: CASSLSGSGGYEQYF; DNA: TGTGCCAGCAGCTTATCGGGTAGCGGGGGATACGAGCAGTACTTC
V: TRBV14; J: TRBJ1-1; D: NA; size: once; CDR3: CASSHTRNTEAFF; DNA: TGTGCCAGCAGCCACACACGGAACACTGAAGCTTTCTTT
V: TRBV18; J: TRBJ2-1; D: TRBD2; size: NA; CDR3: CASSPPGGGNEQFF; DNA: TGTGCCAGCTCACCACCCGGCGGGGGGAATGAGCAGTTCTTC
V: TRBV5-1; J: TRBJ2-1; D: NA; size: NA; CDR3: CASSGGLIDNEQFF; DNA: TGCGCCAGCAGCGGGGGACTGATCGACAATGAGCAGTTCTTC
V: TRBV30; J: TRBJ2-5; D: NA; size: NA; CDR3: CAWSVPVEYF; DNA: TGTGCCTGGAGTGTACCCGTAGAATACTTC
V: TRBV10-3; J: TRBJ1-4; D: TRBD1; size: NA; CDR3: CAISRQGGELFF; DNA: TGTGCCATCAGTCGACAGGGGGGGGAACTGTTTTTT
V: TRBV4-2; J: TRBJ2-7; D: NA; size: NA; CDR3: CASSQDPPSAHHEQYF; DNA: TGTGCCAGCAGCCAAGATCCCCCAAGCGCCCACCACGAGCAGTACTTC
V: TRBV5-4; J: TRBJ2-5; D: TRBD1; size: NA; CDR3: CASSAPGQGRETQYF; DNA: TGTGCCAGCAGCGCCCCGGGACAGGGGCGAGAGACCCAGTACTTC
V: TRBV27; J: TRBJ1-1; D: NA; size: NA; CDR3: CASSGSIYTEAFF; DNA: TGTGCCAGCAGTGGCTCGATATACACTGAAGCTTTCTTT
V: TRBV7-9; J: TRBJ1-5; D: NA; size: once; CDR3: CASSAQGGGNQPQHF; DNA: TGTGCCAGCAGCGCACAGGGAGGGGGCAATCAGCCCCAGCATTTT
V: TRBV25-1; J: TRBJ1-2; D: NA; size: NA; CDR3: CASVASDALNYGYTF; DNA: TGTGCCAGCGTAGCCTCTGATGCCCTTAACTATGGCTACACCTTC
V: TRBV9; J: TRBJ1-2; D: NA; size: NA; CDR3: CASSVGGVNYGYTF; DNA: TGTGCCAGCAGCGTAGGCGGGGTTAACTATGGCTACACCTTC
V: TRBV5-4; J: TRBJ1-4; D: TRBD1; size: NA; CDR3: CASSFTGGEGNEKLFF; DNA: TGTGCCAGCAGCTTCACAGGGGGGGAAGGGAATGAAAAACTGTTTTTT
V: TRBV28; J: TRBJ1-5; D: NA; size: NA; CDR3: CASSDPSGLGNQPQHF; DNA: TGTGCCAGCAGTGACCCTAGCGGTTTGGGGAATCAGCCCCAGCATTTT
V: TRBV2; J: TRBJ1-5; D: NA; size: NA; CDR3: CASTVRGLRNQPQHF; DNA: TGTGCCAGCACCGTCCGGGGGTTGCGCAATCAGCCCCAGCATTTT
V: TRBV5-4; J: TRBJ1-1; D: NA; size: NA; CDR3: CASSSDPAASAEAFF; DNA: TGTGCCAGCAGCTCAGACCCGGCAGCAAGCGCTGAAGCTTTCTTT